This T cell receptor beta chain derives from a study of a mutant IDH1 vaccine in newly diagnosed glioma. Study in general: Beginning 4-6 weeks after radiotherapy alone, or with temozolomide cycles, vaccination took place. Prior therapy was radiotherapy, temozolomide, or both; most received both. V12 came at week 35, V13 at week 47.

Time point denoted: week 35, safety follow-up. Every single dose of the vaccine, 300 ug of mutant IDH1 20-mer peptide, came with topical imiquimod. Astrocytomas that were new, WHO grade 3 or 4, IDH1-mutant and ATRX-lost were present in the donors. V was trimmed by 3 bases and J by 0 bases, leaving 12 bases between them. Germline assignment: CDR1 SNHLY and CDR2 FYNNEI. This CDR3 has 16 amino acids. As to this clone: Its antigen is as yet unknown.

Here immunoSEQ multiplex PCR was the method, and the copy in TCRdb shows in-frame clones only, minus some. The data hold 25,000 to 40,000 clones, with about 80% observed a single time. The sequence came from a woman in her thirties or forties with glioma. This material consisted of PBMCs, taken from a glioma patient whose treatment included an IDH1 peptide vaccine. This chain joins TRBV2 and TRBJ1-3; D is undetermined. The chain's CDR3 is CASSDDQRFSGNTIYF. CDR3 DNA sequence: TGTGCCAGCAGTGACGACCAGCGCTTCTCTGGAAACACCATATATTTT.